Following are 27 T cell receptor beta chains from one sample sequenced in a study of blood T cell repertoires in COVID-19. Repertoires were generated with immunoSEQ multiplex PCR, while TCRdb's copy carries only in-frame clones and drops some. The table includes just under 65,000 clones, 80% to 90% detected once. Sequencing was carried out using peripheral blood. These receptors originate from a man in his forties or fifties with acute or convalescent COVID-19.

The V and J genes are TRBV3-1 (or the pseudogene TRBV3-2) and TRBJ2-6; TRBD2 might be the D (5 bases). Trimming shortened V by 6 bases and J by 1 base, and 10 bases separated the two germline ends. The CDR3 runs to 15 residues. Germline assignment: CDR1 LGHDT and CDR2 YNNKEL (reference sequence). Written as DNA, the CDR3 is TGTGCCAGCAGTGACCGGGGATCTGGGGCCAACGTCCTGACTTTC. Translating gives CASSDRGSGANVLTF.

This clone was found a few times. The gene calls are TRBV28 and TRBJ1-5; a possible D gene is TRBD1 (5 bases). Germline CDR1 MDHEN, CDR2 SYDVKM. V lost 1 base to trimming and J lost 1 base, with 17 bases between them. CDR3 size: 18 residues. CDR3 sequence (DNA): TGTGCCAGCAGTTTATCAAAGGACAATCTAGTCAGCAATCAGCCCCAGCATTTT. Translated: CASSLSKDNLVSNQPQHF.

This clone was seen a single time. The V call is TRBV9, the J call TRBJ2-3, with 10 bases matching TRBD2. V was clipped by 0 bases and J by 12 bases; unmatched bases: 7. Germline values: CDR1 SGDLS, CDR2 YYNGEE. This CDR3 comprises 14 residues. In nucleotides, the CDR3 is TGTGCCAGCAGCGTAGACGTTAGCGGGGGGCTCCAGTATTTT. This codes for CASSVDVSGGLQYF. Full variable domain (rest looked up from reference TRBV9 and TRBJ2-3): DSGVTQTPKHLITATGQRVTLRCSPRSGDLSVYWYQQSLDQGLQFLIQYYNGEERAKGNILERFSAQQFPDLHSELNLSSLELGDSALYFCASSVDVSGGLQYFGPGTRLTVL.

The rearrangement links TRBV6-4 to TRBJ1-5; D gene unclear. CDR1 is MRHNA and CDR2 is SNTAGT in the germline V gene. The CDR3 consists of 18 residues. V was trimmed by 2 bases and J by 7 bases, leaving 24 bases between them. The DNA for the CDR3 is TGTGCCAGCAGTGACCCCCCCGGGTGGTTACAAGTCGAACAGCCCCAGCATTTT. This sequence encodes CASSDPPGWLQVEQPQHF.

J is TRBJ2-5 and V is TRBV7-6; D perhaps matches TRBD2 (5 bases). The CDR3 is 14 residues long. V lost 4 bases, J lost 2 bases, and 11 bases lay in between. Germline V gives CDR1 SGHVS, CDR2 FNYEAQ. The CDR3 region is CASSSGLPQETQYF. The CDR3 region has the DNA TGTGCCAGCAGCTCCGGACTGCCACAAGAGACCCAGTACTTC. The full variable domain, with the rest looked up from reference TRBV7-6 and TRBJ2-5, is GAGVSQSPRYKVTKRGQDVALRCDPISGHVSLYWYRQALGQGPEFLTYFNYEAQQDKSGLPNDRFSAERPEGSISTLTIQRTEQRDSAMYRCASSSGLPQETQYFGPGTRLLVL.

In this sample, this clone turned up a few times. The chain joins TRBV7-2 to TRBJ2-5; 12 nucleotides line up with TRBD2. V was clipped by 0 bases and J by 2 bases; unmatched bases: 1. CDR3 length: 16 amino acids. The germline CDR1 and CDR2 sequences are SGHTA and FQGNSA. CDR3 coding DNA: TGTGCCAGCAGCTTAGCCGGACTAGCGGGACAAGAGACCCAGTACTTC. Amino acid sequence: CASSLAGLAGQETQYF. The whole variable domain, filled in from reference TRBV7-2 and TRBJ2-5, reads GAGVSQSPSNKVTEKGKDVELRCDPISGHTALYWYRQSLGQGLEFLIYFQGNSAPDKSGLPSDRFSAERTGGSVSTLTIQRTQQEDSAVYLCASSLAGLAGQETQYFGPGTRLLVL.

Only a few counts were recorded for this clone. The chain joins TRBV24-1 to TRBJ1-2; 7 nucleotides agree with TRBD1. Unmatched junction bases numbered 3, after V lost 5 bases and J lost 4 bases. The CDR3 extends over 13 amino acids. In germline, CDR1 is KGHDR, CDR2 SFDVKD. Here the CDR3 reads CATSGGQTYGYTF. CDR3 nucleotides: TGTGCCACCAGTGGGGGACAGACCTATGGCTACACCTTC.

CDR3 region: CASSQGRSTDTQYF. In DNA form, the CDR3 reads TGTGCCAGCAGCCAAGGGAGAAGCACAGATACGCAGTATTTT. The V gene is TRBV4-2, the J gene TRBJ2-3; D is unresolved. The CDR3 is made up of 14 amino acids. CDR1 LGHNA and CDR2 YNFKEQ come from the germline V gene. V was trimmed by 1 base and J by 0 bases, leaving 5 bases between them.

In its sample, this clone was seen once. This sequence joins TRBV27 and TRBJ1-6, with a possible D match to TRBD1 (5 bases). Germline loops: CDR1 MNHEY, CDR2 SMNVEV (reference sequence). The V end was cut by 3 bases, the J end by 12 bases, with 21 bases between. The CDR3 sequence is 16 residues long. DNA for the CDR3: TGTGCCAGCAGTTTCTTGGACCAGGGCCCTTTCGGACCCCTCCACTTT. It yields the protein CASSFLDQGPFGPLHF.

This clone occurred once. The gene calls are TRBV20-1 and TRBJ1-2; 9 bases fit TRBD1. Germline trimming cut 3 bases from V and 0 bases from J; bases unmatched to any gene: 11. Germline-derived CDR1 and CDR2 are DFQATT and SNEGSKA (reference sequence). The CDR3 extends over 17 amino acids. CDR3 DNA: TGCAGTGCTAGTCGGATGCCTAGGACAGGGGCTAACTATGGCTACACCTTC. It specifies CSASRMPRTGANYGYTF.

The chain couples TRBV5-1 to TRBJ1-6; D not certain. CDR3 length equals 15 residues. Germline assignment: CDR1 SGHRS and CDR2 YFSETQ. Trimming took off 6 bases at V and 4 bases at J, with 14 bases between the two ends. The CDR3 nucleotides read TGCGCCAGCACCGAATTGGGAGGGTATAATTCACCCCTCCACTTT. Translating gives CASTELGGYNSPLHF.

The rearrangement links TRBV5-1 to TRBJ2-7; D is unclear. The V gene's germline CDR1 is SGHRS and CDR2 YFSETQ. The CDR3 totals 16 residues. Trimming shortened V by 0 bases and J by 1 base, and 14 bases separated the two germline ends. CDR3: CASSLVPGVRSYEQYF. The CDR3 DNA sequence: TGCGCCAGCAGCTTGGTCCCCGGCGTCAGGTCCTACGAGCAGTACTTC.

The table lists this clone with a few counts. The chain uses TRBV27 and TRBJ1-2; 9 bases map to TRBD1. The CDR3 runs to 15 residues. V lost 3 bases to trimming and J lost 7 bases; unmatched junction nucleotides: 9. Germline V gene sequence: CDR1 MNHEY, CDR2 SMNVEV (reference sequence). The CDR3 loop reads CASSFSGTGISGYTF. CDR3 DNA: TGTGCCAGCAGTTTTTCCGGGACAGGGATTAGTGGCTACACCTTC.

J is TRBJ2-2 and V is TRBV11-2; 7 nucleotides line up with TRBD2. The CDR3 contains 14 residues. Germline CDR1 reads SGHAT; CDR2 reads FQNNGV. V was clipped by 5 bases and J by 3 bases; unmatched bases: 3. DNA for the CDR3: TGTGCCAGCAGCGGGGACTATTACACCGGGGAGCTGTTTTTT. Protein sequence: CASSGDYYTGELFF.

This clone was detected a few times. This chain connects TRBV27 to TRBJ1-1; D gene ambiguous. There are 13 residues in the CDR3. Germline CDR1 MNHEY, CDR2 SMNVEV (reference sequence). Trimming pared 0 bases from V and 4 bases from J, leaving 6 bases between. CDR3 sequence (DNA): TGTGCCAGCAGTTTATCTCGTCTCACTGAAGCTTTCTTT. Translating gives CASSLSRLTEAFF.

The CDR3, as DNA: TGTGCCACCAAAGAACGGGGGAAGGCTTTCTTT. Encoded protein: CATKERGKAFF. The gene calls are TRBV24-1 and TRBJ1-1; possible D gene TRBD1, 5 bases. The CDR3 has 11 residues. Trimming left V 8 bases short and J 11 bases short, with 14 bases between. CDR1 is KGHDR and CDR2 is SFDVKD in the germline V gene.

The chain couples TRBV12-3 or TRBV12-4 to TRBJ1-2; TRBD1 matches 7 bases. V gave up 5 bases and J gave up 4 bases; unmatched junction bases: 4. The CDR3 is made up of 13 amino acids. The CDR3 nucleotides read TGTGCCAGCAGTAGAGGACAGGCCTATGGCTACACCTTC. Its translation is CASSRGQAYGYTF.

The chain carries TRBV2 and TRBJ2-7; the D gene is possibly TRBD2 (7 bases). Trimming took 8 bases from V and 4 from J, leaving 12 bases between them. The CDR3 contains 12 residues. Germline values: CDR1 SNHLY, CDR2 FYNNEI. CDR3 bases: TGTGCCAGCTTGAGGGGGGGGTACGAGCAGTACTTC. Translation gives CASLRGGYEQYF.

V is TRBV10-3 and J is TRBJ1-6; 7 bases match TRBD1. CDR1 and CDR2 (germline): ENHRY, SYGVKD. CDR3 length equals 13 residues. J was trimmed by 7 bases and V by 6 bases; bases with no gene match: 3. CDR3 residues: CAIRGQKNSPLHF. The CDR3 DNA reads TGTGCCATCAGGGGACAGAAAAATTCACCCCTCCACTTT.

This clone was counted once. The chain couples TRBV5-1 to TRBJ2-5, with 8 bases identical to TRBD2. V trimming: 3 bases; J trimming: 7 bases; junction bases outside the gene matches: 14. Germline V CDR1 and CDR2: SGHRS, YFSETQ. This CDR3 has 16 residues. The CDR3 loop reads CASSYTLGLAEGTQYF. CDR3 DNA: TGCGCCAGCAGCTATACCTTAGGACTAGCCGAGGGGACCCAGTACTTC.

The genes are TRBV18 and TRBJ2-5; 11 nucleotides align to TRBD2. CDR3 length equals 17 residues. Losses at the gene ends were 3 bases for V and 1 base for J; bases not matched to a gene: 7. Germline lookup yields CDR1 KGHSH and CDR2 LQKENI. CDR3 sequence reads: CASSPKLAGARQETQYF. The DNA for the CDR3 is TGTGCCAGCTCACCGAAACTAGCGGGGGCTCGCCAAGAGACCCAGTACTTC.

The V call is TRBV15, the J call TRBJ1-5, with a possible D match to TRBD1 (5 bases). The CDR3 runs to 13 residues. The V gene's germline CDR1 is LNHNV and CDR2 YYDKDF (reference sequence). V dropped 3 bases and J dropped 3 bases, with 6 bases sitting between them. The CDR3 reads CATSRGLNQPQHF. The CDR3, as DNA: TGTGCCACCAGCAGGGGGCTCAATCAGCCCCAGCATTTT.

CDR3 sequence: CASSESAGPLSYEQYF. For the CDR3, the DNA is TGTGCCAGCAGTGAATCTGCGGGGCCTCTCTCCTACGAGCAGTACTTC. This chain uses TRBV6-1 with TRBJ2-7; weak D call: TRBD2 (6 bases). Germline CDR1 is MNHNS and CDR2 is SASEGT. V was clipped by 2 bases and J by 0 bases, with 14 bases between them. The CDR3 extends over 16 amino acids.

The chain has TRBV27 and TRBJ1-3, with TRBD1 matching 9 bases. This CDR3 region has 14 residues. The V gene's germline CDR1 is MNHEY and CDR2 SMNVEV (reference sequence). The ends lost 5 bases at V and 6 bases at J; junction bases unmatched: 5. In DNA form, the CDR3 reads TGTGCCAGCAGTCCGACAGGGGGTGCAAACACCATATATTTT. Translated, it gives CASSPTGGANTIYF.

The rearrangement joins TRBV5-1 to TRBJ2-5, with 10 bases fitting TRBD2. V was pared by 7 bases and J by 3 bases, with 9 bases of the junction left unmatched. There are 15 residues in the CDR3. The germline CDR1 and CDR2 sequences are SGHRS and YFSETQ. This CDR3 is CASGDLAGAKETQYF. The DNA of the CDR3 is TGCGCCAGCGGAGACCTAGCGGGGGCTAAAGAGACCCAGTACTTC.

This rearrangement joins TRBV2 to TRBJ1-1; 8 bases match TRBD1. CDR1 and CDR2 (germline): SNHLY, FYNNEI. The CDR3 spans 13 residues. The trim removed 7 bases at V and 6 bases at J, leaving 7 bases unmatched. CDR3 in DNA: TGTGCCAGCAAGGGACAGGAGTACCCTGAAGCTTTCTTT. Translation gives CASKGQEYPEAFF.

This clone was counted once. The rearrangement links TRBV10-2 to TRBJ2-7; 7 bases match TRBD1. Losses at the gene ends were 6 bases for V and 3 bases for J; bases not matched to a gene: 5. The germline V gene has CDR1 WSHSY and CDR2 SAAADI. This CDR3 is 13 amino acids long. The CDR3 sequence is CASRPGQNYEQYF. The CDR3 bases are TGCGCCAGCAGACCGGGACAGAACTACGAGCAGTACTTC.